This passage covers 8 T cell receptor beta chains from one sample sequenced in a study of blood T cell repertoires in COVID-19. Here immunoSEQ multiplex PCR was the method, and the copy in TCRdb shows in-frame clones only, minus some. The sample carries approximately 170,000 clones, 84% recorded once. The sequencing input was PBMCs or T cells enriched from blood (not recorded which). These receptors originate from a woman aged 50 to 65 who had recovered from COVID-19.

This clone was counted only a few times. This chain uses TRBV7-9 with TRBJ2-7; D perhaps matches TRBD1 (5 bases). The CDR3 extends over 12 amino acids. Germline V gene data show CDR1 as SEHNR and CDR2 as FQNEAQ (reference sequence). The V end was cut by 5 bases, the J end by 3 bases, with 8 bases between. CDR3 loop: CASSPGHYEQYF. The DNA of the CDR3 is TGTGCCAGCAGCCCAGGACACTACGAGCAGTACTTC. The full variable domain, in which reference TRBV7-9 and TRBJ2-7 provide the parts outside the CDR3, is DTGVSQNPRHKITKRGQNVTFRCDPISEHNRLYWYRQTLGQGPEFLTYFQNEAQLEKSRLLSDRFSAERPKGSFSTLEIQRTEQGDSAMYLCASSPGHYEQYFGPGTRLTVT.

This sequence joins TRBV10-2 and TRBJ2-7, with D unresolved. Trimming stripped 6 bases from V and 0 bases from J, with 15 bases between. CDR3 size: 15 residues. The V gene's germline CDR1 is WSHSY and CDR2 SAAADI. DNA of the CDR3: TGCGCCAGCAGATTGTCCCCCGAGGTCTCCTACGAGCAGTACTTC. This gives the protein CASRLSPEVSYEQYF.

V gene TRBV6-2 or TRBV6-3 combines with J gene TRBJ2-7; the match to TRBD1 covers 9 bases. The ends lost 4 bases at V and 6 bases at J; junction bases unmatched: 4. This CDR3 is built from 13 residues. Per the germline V gene, CDR1 is MNHEY and CDR2 is SVGEGT. CDR3: CASSSGTGTEQYF. The CDR3 coding sequence is TGTGCCAGCAGTTCCGGGACAGGGACCGAGCAGTACTTC.

The sample holds one count of this clone. The V call is TRBV7-9, the J call TRBJ1-4, with D perhaps TRBD1 (6 bases). Germline V CDR1 and CDR2: SEHNR, FQNEAQ (reference sequence). There are 14 residues in the CDR3. V shed 5 bases and J shed 5 bases, with 12 bases lying between them. In DNA, the CDR3 is TGTGCCAGCAGCCCCGGGAGGGGGAATGAAAAACTGTTTTTT. Translated, it gives CASSPGRGNEKLFF. Together with reference TRBV7-9 and TRBJ1-4, the CDR3 gives the full variable domain: DTGVSQNPRHKITKRGQNVTFRCDPISEHNRLYWYRQTLGQGPEFLTYFQNEAQLEKSRLLSDRFSAERPKGSFSTLEIQRTEQGDSAMYLCASSPGRGNEKLFFGSGTQLSVL.

The V gene is TRBV9, the J gene TRBJ2-1; D may be TRBD2 (5 bases). This CDR3 contains 13 residues. In germline, CDR1 is SGDLS, CDR2 YYNGEE. Between the trimmed V and J ends, which lost 3 bases and 6 bases, there was a span of 10 bases. The CDR3 region has the DNA TGTGCCAGCAGCGCTACTAGGGCCAATGAGCAGTTCTTC. Its protein product is CASSATRANEQFF.

The chain combines TRBV11-1 with TRBJ2-7; 8 bases line up with TRBD1. The germline CDR1 and CDR2 sequences are SGHAT and FQDESV (reference sequence). The CDR3 contains 14 residues. The V and J ends lost 5 bases and 2 bases, in that order; junction bases with no gene match: 5. The CDR3 is CASSGDRYPYEQYF. In nucleotides, the CDR3 is TGTGCCAGCAGCGGGGACAGGTACCCCTACGAGCAGTACTTC.

The rearrangement joins TRBV19 to TRBJ1-2; D is undetermined. CDR1 is LNHDA, CDR2 SQIVND, per germline (reference sequence). V lost 5 bases and J 3 bases, leaving 16 bases between the germline ends. This CDR3 has 15 residues. The CDR3, as DNA: TGTGCCAGTAGTCGTTCCTCGGGGTCCGACTATGGCTACACCTTC. Protein: CASSRSSGSDYGYTF.

Remarks on this clone: At one end the junction does not follow the germline gene, possibly because of a read error. The same CDR3 arises from other DNA sequences in this sample as well. The rearrangement uses TRBV3-1 (or the pseudogene TRBV3-2) and TRBJ2-5; 9 bases line up with TRBD2. The CDR3 loop spans 14 amino acids. From germline, CDR1 is LGHDT and CDR2 YNNKEL (reference sequence). The CDR3 here is CATSQGRGGHTQYF. The CDR3 coding sequence is TGTGCCACCAGCCAAGGGCGGGGGGGGCACACCCAGTACTTC.